The present entry profiles one T cell receptor beta chain with its context. This entry comes from a study of metastatic and nonmetastatic thyroid tumors. In the study's own analysis: Clinicopathological groups of papillary thyroid cancer showed CDR3 differences that were used to build a distant-metastasis classifier. Through MiXCR, TCRdb re-clonotyped the PCR reads. TCRdb assigned the V and J calls; the authors' analysis was not used. The repertoire holds 15,000 to 20,000 clones, about 20% seen once, with about 18% in the top ten. Germline trimming cut 5 bases from V and 9 bases from J; bases unmatched to any gene: 12. Looked up from germline, CDR1 is SGHNT and CDR2 is YYREEE (reference sequence). This CDR3 region has 15 residues. None of the patients had undergone any treatment ahead of thyroid surgery.

The specimen was tumor tissue. This chain links TRBV5-4 with TRBJ2-1; 9 bases align to TRBD1. This clonotype originated in a female donor with papillary thyroid cancer or a benign thyroid nodule (not recorded which). Some clones in this sample may be carry-over from other donors' samples. This CDR3 reads CASSRPGQGGSEQFF. The CDR3 DNA follows: TGTGCCAGCAGTCGACCGGGACAGGGAGGTAGTGAGCAGTTCTTC.